The clone carrying this T cell receptor beta chain appeared many times. The antigen is unknown. This CDR3 comprises 15 residues. Losses at the gene ends were 4 bases for V and 6 bases for J; bases not matched to a gene: 7. Germline assignment: CDR1 GTSNPN and CDR2 SVGIG (reference sequence). These data originate in a study of early T cells in non-severe SARS-CoV-2 infection. Study context: Sequencing was performed on bulk RNA from unsorted whole blood, leaving chains unpaired.

TCRdb used MiXCR to reprocess the 5' RACE reads, holding one entry per CDR3 protein. This sample carries 77,000 or so distinct CDR3 sequences, more than 12% of them seen once, and the ten largest clones take around 3.7%. General study findings and limits: VDJdb-based annotation leaned toward anti-spike CD8 responses and missed private and CD4 specificities.

The gene calls are TRBV30 and TRBJ2-2, with TRBD2 matching 11 bases. Sequences were derived from whole blood, sampled at baseline. This sequence originates from an adult who was a healthcare worker with PCR-confirmed SARS-CoV-2 infection or an uninfected control (not recorded which). CDR3: CAWTPVAGGAGELFF. CDR3 bases: TGTGCCTGGACCCCCGTAGCGGGAGGGGCCGGGGAGCTGTTTTTT.